These 17 T cell receptor beta chains were sequenced from one sample in a study of T-cell reconstitution after alpha-beta-depleted transplantation in children. Researchers prepared the TCRbeta library using unique molecular identifiers, the study reports. TCRdb called the PCR reads again in MiXCR, with one record for every CDR3 protein. The repertoire holds under 140,000 distinct CDR3 sequences, with about 9.4% as singletons. Sample: PBMCs from the stem cell graft donor, taken from the stem cell graft. These receptors all stem from a human donor who donated a stem cell graft to a child with acute lymphoblastic leukemia.

This clonotype was detected only once. V gene TRBV28 combines with J gene TRBJ2-7; D unresolved. CDR1 is MDHEN, CDR2 SYDVKM, per germline. With 2 bases removed from V and 1 base from J, the gap between germline ends came to 6 bases. This CDR3 has 13 amino acids. CDR3 amino acids: CASSLGWSYEQYF. CDR3 sequence (DNA): TGTGCCAGCAGTTTAGGATGGTCCTACGAGCAGTACTTC.

This clonotype turned up a few times. The gene calls are TRBV27 and TRBJ1-3, with no clear D. Germline loops: CDR1 MNHEY, CDR2 SMNVEV (reference sequence). This CDR3 is 14 amino acids long. V was cut by 4 bases and J by 0 bases, with 7 bases left in between. The CDR3 reads CASSSLSSGNTIYF. For the CDR3, the DNA is TGTGCCAGCAGTTCCCTGAGCTCTGGAAACACCATATATTTT.

This clonotype was counted many times. The CDR3 is CSVVSSGNTIYF. The CDR3 DNA is TGCAGCGTTGTGAGCTCTGGAAACACCATATATTTT. The chain employs TRBV29-1 and TRBJ1-3; D gene ambiguous. This CDR3 contains 12 residues. Germline CDR1 reads SQVTM; CDR2 reads ANQGSEA. Trimming cost V 4 bases and J 0 bases, with 4 bases left between them.

This clonotype was counted ten times or more. This sequence joins TRBV6-5 and TRBJ2-3; 9 positions match TRBD1. Losses at the gene ends were 3 bases for V and 3 bases for J; bases not matched to a gene: 7. Germline V CDR1 and CDR2: MNHEY, SVGAGI. The CDR3 has 16 amino acids. Here the CDR3 DNA reads TGTGCCAGCAGTTATCGCAGACAGGGGGATACAGATACGCAGTATTTT. This gives the protein CASSYRRQGDTDTQYF.

The sample holds many counts of this clonotype. The chain links TRBV5-1 to TRBJ2-5; a weak D match, TRBD1 (7 bases). The CDR3 spans 14 residues. V lost 3 bases to trimming and J lost 5 bases, with 14 bases between them. Per the germline V gene, CDR1 is SGHRS and CDR2 is YFSETQ. This CDR3 is CASSSMTGRETQYF. The CDR3 bases are TGCGCCAGCAGCTCAATGACAGGGAGGGAGACCCAGTACTTC.

This clonotype came up many times. The chain links TRBV7-9 to TRBJ1-1; the D gene is possibly TRBD1 (5 bases). The CDR3 is 14 residues long. Looked up from germline, CDR1 is SEHNR and CDR2 is FQNEAQ (reference sequence). V was trimmed by 3 bases and J by 3 bases, leaving 11 bases between them. CDR3 amino acids: CASSLAGRDTEAFF. The CDR3 coding sequence is TGTGCCAGCAGCTTGGCAGGGCGAGACACTGAAGCTTTCTTT.

This clonotype was detected many times. CDR3 in amino acids: CASSFSGEAVLTF. CDR3 DNA sequence: TGTGCCAGCAGTTTTTCAGGGGAGGCAGTCCTGACTTTC. The J gene is TRBJ2-6, the V gene TRBV27, with D perhaps TRBD1 or TRBD2 (6 bases each). The CDR3 consists of 13 residues. Per germline, CDR1 MNHEY and CDR2 SMNVEV (reference sequence). Trimming stripped 3 bases from V and 13 bases from J, with 13 bases between.

About this clonotype itself: One base away lies a much larger clone, so this may be a sequencing read error. V is TRBV28 and J is TRBJ2-7; D uncertain. The CDR3 sequence is 13 residues long. Germline V gene sequence: CDR1 MDHEN, CDR2 SYDVKM. CDR3 nucleotide sequence: TGTGCCGGCAGTACCCCACTTTCCTACGAGCAGTACTTC. Translation: CAGSTPLSYEQYF.

This clonotype came up many times. V gene TRBV27 combines with J gene TRBJ2-1, with 11 bases matching TRBD2. V gave up 5 bases and J gave up 4 bases; unmatched junction bases: 4. The germline V gene has CDR1 MNHEY and CDR2 SMNVEV (reference sequence). The CDR3 has 15 amino acids. CDR3: CASSMTSGAYNEQFF. CDR3 bases: TGTGCCAGCAGTATGACTAGCGGGGCGTACAATGAGCAGTTCTTC.

Many counts were recorded for this clonotype. The chain couples TRBV20-1 to TRBJ2-3; D is undetermined. CDR3 size: 12 residues. From germline, CDR1 is DFQATT and CDR2 SNEGSKA (reference sequence). With 3 bases removed from V and 2 bases from J, the gap between germline ends came to 6 bases. The CDR3 DNA reads as TGCAGTGCTAGCTTAGTCACAGATACGCAGTATTTT. Its protein is CSASLVTDTQYF.

This clonotype has at least ten counts. The chain recombines TRBV7-2 with TRBJ2-1; 12 positions match TRBD1. J gave up 9 bases and V 5 bases, and 8 bases lay outside the gene matches. The CDR3 has 15 amino acids. Germline V gives CDR1 SGHTA, CDR2 FQGNSA. The CDR3: CASSPGSGQGAEQFF. DNA of the CDR3: TGTGCCAGCAGCCCGGGGTCGGGACAGGGGGCTGAGCAGTTCTTC.

At least ten counts were recorded for this clonotype. The chain uses TRBV9 and TRBJ2-5, with 11 positions matching TRBD2. Germline CDR1 and CDR2: SGDLS and YYNGEE. The CDR3 has 19 amino acids. V lost 0 bases to trimming and J lost 1 base; unmatched junction nucleotides: 11. The CDR3 loop reads CASSVASGTSGVTQETQYF. The CDR3 DNA sequence: TGTGCCAGCAGCGTAGCTTCCGGGACTAGCGGCGTGACCCAAGAGACCCAGTACTTC.

This clonotype has ten or more counts. The chain carries TRBV12-3 or TRBV12-4 and TRBJ2-7, with 11 bases matching TRBD2. The CDR3 extends over 15 amino acids. After removal of 5 bases from V and 1 base from J, the junction contained 4 bases not matched to a gene. CDR3 sequence (DNA): TGTGCCAGCAGTAGGGGACTAGCGGCATCCTACGAGCAGTACTTC. Translated: CASSRGLAASYEQYF.

This clonotype was counted many times. The chain combines TRBV5-1 with TRBJ1-1, with 9 bases matching TRBD1. The CDR3 length is 15 residues. V lost 4 bases to trimming and J lost 1 base; unmatched junction nucleotides: 5. Germline values: CDR1 SGHRS, CDR2 YFSETQ. The CDR3 loop reads CASSETGGANTEAFF. The CDR3 region has the DNA TGCGCCAGCAGCGAGACAGGGGGAGCGAACACTGAAGCTTTCTTT.

In this sample, this clonotype turned up many times. The J gene is TRBJ1-2, the V gene TRBV29-1; TRBD1 matches 9 bases. Germline V gene lookup returns CDR1 SQVTM and CDR2 ANQGSEA. The length of the CDR3 is 14 residues. With 4 bases clipped from V and 4 bases from J, the junction kept 7 bases outside the gene matches. CDR3 sequence: CSVGPGQGSYGYTF. The CDR3 region has the DNA TGCAGCGTTGGCCCGGGACAGGGCAGCTATGGCTACACCTTC.

This clonotype was detected only a few times. J is TRBJ2-2 and V is TRBV4-3; tentative D call: TRBD1 (6 bases). The germline V gene has CDR1 LGHNA and CDR2 YSLEER. V was shortened by 0 bases and J by 0 bases, with 14 bases between the two germline ends. The CDR3 is 18 residues long. This CDR3 is CASSQDVADSANTGELFF. CDR3 sequence (DNA): TGCGCCAGCAGCCAAGATGTGGCGGACAGTGCGAACACCGGGGAGCTGTTTTTT.

This clonotype was detected ten times or more. This chain connects TRBV12-3 or TRBV12-4 to TRBJ1-2; no reliable D call. Trimming removed 5 bases at V and 2 bases at J, with 9 bases between. The CDR3 runs to 13 residues. CDR3 in amino acids: CASSETRNYGYTF. The CDR3 nucleotides read TGTGCCAGCAGTGAGACAAGGAACTATGGCTACACCTTC.